Here is one T cell receptor beta chain with its context. This clonotype has just a few counts. This receptor's antigen is unknown. No much larger clone is present one base from it, and per-base qualities are unavailable. A distance of 8 bases separates the germline ends of V and J, which lose 1 base and 7 bases respectively. The CDR3 runs 14 residues from the cysteine to the phenylalanine. CDR3 DNA is the only sequence kept; it has 42 bases, read in frame from the first base. Via the germline V gene, CDR1 is MNHEY and CDR2 SVGAGI. Explained via the paper, the treatment or condition label denotes: roughly 11-day PBMC culture with coronavirus spike peptide pools or control peptides (ViraFEST assay). The ViraFEST assay was used in the study, in which antigen-specific T cells were expanded with peptide pools and expanded clonotypes were subsequently identified by TCR sequencing. The convalescent patients' positive SARS-CoV-2 PCR tests fell between March and December 2020, which was before the Alpha, Beta and Delta variants emerged in the United States. About 2 million PBMCs per well were cultured in IMDM with roughly 5.5% human AB serum and 7.5 to 10 IU/ml IL-2, plus 10 ug/ml peptide pools. Half of the culture medium was replaced with fresh IL-2-containing medium on days 3 and 7. Once the cells had been in culture for roughly 10 days, the EasySep CD4+ T cell isolation kit was used to isolate CD4+ T cells by negative selection. PBMCs were separated from whole blood using Ficoll-Paque Plus gradient centrifugation and then either used fresh or cryopreserved at -140C. Culture conditions were generally each tested in triplicate wells.

Libraries were prepared through PCR. At the Johns Hopkins FTIC core, DNA from the cultured CD4+ T cells underwent TCR sequencing with the Oncomine TCR Beta short-read assay. The QIAamp micro DNA kit was used to extract genomic DNA from the cultured CD4+ T cells. Oncomine TCR Beta libraries made from cultured CD4+ T cells were pooled using unique dual indexes and sequenced on an Illumina iSeq 100. Under the source paper's analysis protocol: Non-productive sequences were removed, and CDR3s that did not start with C, did not end with F or W, or were shorter than 7 amino acids were discarded. Antigen-specific clonotypes were identified using the MANAFEST web application through comparison of peptide-stimulated wells with reference and other culture wells. To be called positive, a clone needed an FDR below 0.05, an odds ratio above 5, and a productive frequency above 0.1% in at least two of three replicate wells. Cross-reactive clonotypes were defined as significantly expanded in both SARS-CoV-2 spike wells and at least one common cold coronavirus spike condition. Using R version 3.6.1, CDR3 homology was evaluated through Levenshtein distances (stringdist) along with unrooted phylogenetic trees (ape). TCRdb itself trimmed the public reads at Q25 with fastp, ran MiXCR and retained productive beta chains. Rows with a matching CDR3 protein are joined into one entry that keeps the most common DNA and genes. These V and J calls derive from TCRdb rather than the authors' analysis. A total of just under 8,500 distinct CDR3 sequences appear in this sample, less than 85% of them only once. The biggest ten clones account for 35% to 40% of the sample.

This sample was included in a study of vaccination and CD4 T cells after COVID-19 (dated by TCRdb to 2022 to 2024). A note on the overall study: Convalescent patients had a positive SARS-CoV-2 result on nasal swab PCR, and of these patients, nine had mild disease and one had severe disease. The spike-specific CD4+ TCR repertoire was compared before and after mRNA vaccination in under 11 COVID-19 convalescent patients and a handful of infection-naive healthy vaccine recipients. Post-COVID blood samples were collected from convalescent patients a median of around 100 days after diagnosis, with a range of roughly 35 to 180 days. For stimulating the cultures, overlapping spike peptide pools were used, derived from SARS-CoV-2 as well as from the common cold coronaviruses HCoV-NL63, HCoV-OC43 and HCoV-229E. As controls, cultures received a CEFX viral epitope pool (the positive control), an HIV-1 Nef peptide pool (the negative control), or no peptide at all. Post-vaccine blood samples were obtained a median of approximately 70 days after the second vaccine dose, with a range of about 13 to 241 days. The convalescent cohort comprised six males and four females, including two Hispanic individuals, seven Caucasians, two Asians and one multiracial person. Each participant got two doses of either the Pfizer-BioNTech BNT162b2 vaccine (n=8) or the Moderna mRNA-1273 vaccine (n=2). Broader findings and caveats from the paper: The median number of SARS-CoV-2-reactive clonotypes rose from 21 after infection to 35 to 45 after vaccination, but the change was not significant. Among convalescent patients, a median about 86% of the SARS-CoV-2-reactive clones seen after vaccination appeared only after vaccination, which suggests priming specific to the vaccine. The number of convalescent patients in the study was relatively small, and the study did not examine early timepoints following natural infection. Of the vaccine-specific clones found in convalescent patients, nearly all (304 of 307) were mono-reactive for SARS-CoV-2 spike instead of being cross-reactive with common cold coronaviruses.

The TCR comes from a human donor who had recovered from COVID-19. The sample comprised CD4+ T cells from blood, cultured in vitro. The chain employs TRBV6-5 and TRBJ1-6; the D gene is not confidently resolved. The encoded CDR3 is CASSYFGENSPLHF. The DNA sequence is TGTGCCAGCAGTTACTTCGGAGAAAATTCACCCCTCCACTTT.